The 20 T cell receptor beta chains below were found in one sample sequenced in a study of PD-1 blockade in classical Hodgkin lymphoma. Each patient's relapse followed autologous stem cell transplantation, and brentuximab vedotin exposure varied. Generated by immunoSEQ multiplex PCR, the TCRdb table keeps only in-frame clones and is missing some. In the table there are about 41,000 clones, approximately 80% of which are singletons. The sample consisted of peripheral blood mononuclear cells (PBMCs), taken at baseline. These receptors were taken from a human donor with classical Hodgkin lymphoma.

Comments on this clone: The same CDR3 can be traced to other DNA sequences in this sample. This chain connects TRBV4-1 to TRBJ2-5; tentative D call: TRBD2 (5 bases). This CDR3 contains 14 residues. V gave up 1 base and J gave up 2 bases, with 8 bases separating them. Per germline, CDR1 MGHRA and CDR2 YSYEKL. CDR3: CASSQGRTQETQYF. The CDR3 bases are TGCGCCAGCAGCCAAGGCAGGACTCAAGAGACCCAGTACTTC.

The chain is built from TRBV6-5 and TRBJ2-2, with TRBD1 matching over 9 bases. This CDR3 is built from 13 residues. J lost 3 bases, V lost 8 bases, and 1 base had no gene match. Germline CDR1 reads MNHEY; CDR2 reads SVGAGI. The CDR3: CASGTGYTGELFF. In DNA form, the CDR3 reads TGTGCCAGCGGGACAGGGTACACCGGGGAGCTGTTTTTT.

J is TRBJ1-2 and V is TRBV5-1; TRBD1 is a possible D gene (5 bases). V lost 0 bases, J lost 8 bases, and 11 bases lay in between. Germline V lookup: CDR1 SGHRS, CDR2 YFSETQ. CDR3 length: 13 residues. CDR3 amino acids: CASSLGGAGGYTF. The CDR3 DNA is TGCGCCAGCAGCTTGGGCGGGGCAGGCGGCTACACCTTC.

This clone was picked up one time. One end of the junction is discordant with germline, which a read error may explain. The chain combines TRBV6-5 with TRBJ1-1; D uncertain. The CDR3 is made up of 13 amino acids. Germline lookup yields CDR1 MNHEY and CDR2 SVGAGI. Written as DNA, the CDR3 is TGTGCCATCAGTAGCCTTGAGGGCACTGAAGCTTTCTTT. This translates into CAISSLEGTEAFF.

This chain joins TRBV7-9 and TRBJ1-5, with D unclear. The CDR3 runs to 13 residues. Germline V gene sequence: CDR1 SEHNR, CDR2 FQNEAQ (reference sequence). Between the trimmed V and J ends, which lost 2 bases and 5 bases, there was a span of 7 bases. The CDR3 spells CASSLPNHQPQHF. CDR3 DNA sequence: TGTGCCAGCAGCTTACCCAACCATCAGCCCCAGCATTTT. The full variable domain, rest sourced from reference TRBV7-9 and TRBJ1-5, is DTGVSQNPRHKITKRGQNVTFRCDPISEHNRLYWYRQTLGQGPEFLTYFQNEAQLEKSRLLSDRFSAERPKGSFSTLEIQRTEQGDSAMYLCASSLPNHQPQHFGDGTRLSIL.

The chain has TRBV9 and TRBJ2-3, with 10 bases lining up with TRBD2. The germline gives CDR1 SGDLS, CDR2 YYNGEE. The CDR3 loop spans 17 amino acids. V was clipped by 4 bases and J by 4 bases; unmatched bases: 12. The CDR3 DNA is TGTGCCAGCAGCTTAACGCCGGGACTAGCGTCTCCAGATACGCAGTATTTT. It specifies CASSLTPGLASPDTQYF.

This chain links TRBV5-1 with TRBJ2-5, with a possible D match to TRBD1 (7 bases). Germline CDR1 SGHRS, CDR2 YFSETQ. Between the trimmed V and J ends, which lost 0 bases and 1 base, there was a span of 10 bases. This CDR3 is built from 15 residues. The CDR3 loop reads CASSLAGGRQETQYF. For the CDR3, the DNA is TGCGCCAGCAGCTTGGCAGGGGGGCGCCAAGAGACCCAGTACTTC.

This chain joins TRBV6-4 and TRBJ1-1, with D maybe TRBD1 (6 bases). Germline loops: CDR1 MRHNA, CDR2 SNTAGT. Trimming cost V 6 bases and J 1 base, with 15 bases left between them. CDR3 length equals 15 residues. The CDR3 loop is CASRLQGRGNTEAFF. In DNA, the CDR3 is TGTGCCAGCAGGCTACAGGGAAGGGGGAACACTGAAGCTTTCTTT.

The V call is TRBV27, the J call TRBJ2-7; D may be TRBD1 (6 bases). The V and J ends lost 5 bases and 3 bases respectively, with 17 bases between them. The germline gives CDR1 MNHEY, CDR2 SMNVEV (reference sequence). The CDR3 runs 15 residues. CDR3: CASSLNRVERYEQYF. In nucleotides, the CDR3 is TGTGCCAGCAGTCTCAACAGGGTGGAGCGCTACGAGCAGTACTTC.

CDR3 amino acids: CASSLGTGLRGYTF. DNA of the CDR3: TGCGCCAGCAGCTTGGGGACGGGGTTACGAGGCTACACCTTC. The J gene is TRBJ1-2, the V gene TRBV5-1; D call uncertain. Germline assignment: CDR1 SGHRS and CDR2 YFSETQ. The V end lost 0 bases, the J end lost 8 bases, and 14 bases lay between the germline ends. The CDR3 sequence is 14 residues long.

The V call is TRBV6-1, the J call TRBJ1-2, with D perhaps matching TRBD1 (6 bases). CDR1 and CDR2 from the germline V gene are MNHNS and SASEGT. Trimming cost V 6 bases and J 7 bases, with 18 bases left between them. This CDR3 comprises 14 residues. CDR3 DNA sequence: TGTGCCAGCAGACGACAGGTCTCGACGACTGGCTACACCTTC. Translation: CASRRQVSTTGYTF.

To note about this clone: The sample contains more than one DNA sequence encoding this CDR3. The genes are TRBV7-2 and TRBJ2-7, with 9 positions matching TRBD2. Trimming at V came to 3 bases and at J to 2 bases, leaving 8 bases not matched to a gene. In germline, CDR1 is SGHTA, CDR2 FQGNSA. The CDR3 is 16 residues long. CDR3 coding DNA: TGTGCCAGCAGCTTGGCTAGCGGGACGTCGACCTACGAGCAGTACTTC. Its protein product is CASSLASGTSTYEQYF.

The chain joins TRBV7-3 to TRBJ2-7; no clear D. CDR1 is SGHTA and CDR2 is FQGTGA in the germline V gene. Trimming took 3 bases from V and 4 from J, leaving 13 bases between them. CDR3 length: 14 residues. The CDR3 reads CASSLSIGDYEQYF. The CDR3 DNA reads as TGTGCCAGCAGCTTGAGCATTGGGGATTACGAGCAGTACTTC. Variable domain in full (rest from reference TRBV7-3 and TRBJ2-7): GAGVSQTPSNKVTEKGKYVELRCDPISGHTALYWYRQSLGQGPEFLIYFQGTGAADDSGLPNDRFFAVRPEGSVSTLKIQRTERGDSAVYLCASSLSIGDYEQYFGPGTRLTVT.

The sample holds a few counts of this clone. The chain combines TRBV14 with TRBJ2-4, with D possibly matching TRBD2 (6 bases). Trimming took off 3 bases at V and 3 bases at J, with 18 bases between the two ends. There are 17 residues in the CDR3. Germline CDR1 SGHDN, CDR2 FVKESK. The CDR3 coding sequence is TGTGCCAGCAGCCACCCAGAGGCAACCGGGGGCAAAAACATTCAGTACTTC. Translating gives CASSHPEATGGKNIQYF.

This chain uses TRBV28 with TRBJ2-7; D call uncertain. The CDR3 length is 11 residues. Germline V CDR1 and CDR2: MDHEN, SYDVKM. The V and J ends lost 6 bases and 5 bases respectively, with 8 bases between them. CDR3 nucleotides: TGTGCCAGCAGCCGGAGAGACGAGCAGTACTTC. Amino acids: CASSRRDEQYF.

The genes are TRBV29-1 and TRBJ2-2; 11 nucleotides align to TRBD2. The CDR3 is made up of 15 amino acids. V lost 5 bases to trimming and J lost 8 bases; unmatched junction nucleotides: 10. The germline CDR1 and CDR2 sequences are SQVTM and ANQGSEA. DNA for the CDR3: TGCAGCGTTTCGGGACTAGCGGCCTCAAGAGGGGAGCTGTTTTTT. It is translated as CSVSGLAASRGELFF.

The gene calls are TRBV9 and TRBJ2-2; D gene unclear. Germline V gene lookup returns CDR1 SGDLS and CDR2 YYNGEE. The CDR3 runs 12 residues. V lost 0 bases and J lost 6, with 3 bases in between. The CDR3 coding sequence is TGTGCCAGCAGCGTAGGTCCCGGGGAGCTGTTTTTT. Its translation is CASSVGPGELFF. The entire variable domain, with the rest obtained from reference TRBV9 and TRBJ2-2, is as follows: DSGVTQTPKHLITATGQRVTLRCSPRSGDLSVYWYQQSLDQGLQFLIQYYNGEERAKGNILERFSAQQFPDLHSELNLSSLELGDSALYFCASSVGPGELFFGEGSRLTVL.

The genes are TRBV7-6 and TRBJ2-7; 8 positions agree with TRBD1. The ends lost 7 bases at V and 5 bases at J; junction bases unmatched: 7. The CDR3 is made up of 13 amino acids. The germline gives CDR1 SGHVS, CDR2 FNYEAQ. The CDR3 spells CASNLDRGHEQYF. In DNA form, the CDR3 reads TGTGCCAGCAACCTCGACAGGGGCCACGAGCAGTACTTC.

V is TRBV7-9 and J is TRBJ1-1; D is ambiguous. This CDR3 is 16 amino acids long. The ends were cut back, 1 base at V and 6 bases at J, with 18 bases in the middle. Germline CDR1 and CDR2: SEHNR and FQNEAQ (reference sequence). The CDR3 sequence: CASSLVPSSESAEAFF. CDR3 DNA: TGTGCCAGCAGCTTAGTGCCTTCCTCAGAGAGCGCTGAAGCTTTCTTT.

The J gene is TRBJ2-7, the V gene TRBV30; D gene uncertain. Between the trimmed V and J ends, which lost 0 bases and 3 bases, there was a span of 12 bases. The CDR3 contains 14 residues. Germline assignment: CDR1 GTSNPN and CDR2 SVGIG (reference sequence). CDR3 protein: CAWSVRQIYYEQYF. CDR3 bases: TGTGCCTGGAGTGTACGGCAGATCTACTACGAGCAGTACTTC.